Given below is one TCR beta chain in context. Its antigen remains unidentified. The CDR3 totals 14 residues. Germline V gene lookup returns CDR1 MNHEY and CDR2 SVGEGT. The V segment lost 5 bases and the J segment 5 bases; nucleotides outside the gene matches: 7. Unique molecular identifier tags were affixed to discrete cDNA molecules. MiXCR, applied by TCRdb to the 5' RACE reads, yields one record per CDR3 protein. In the table there are 40,000 to 55,000 distinct CDR3 sequences, 20% to 25% of which are singletons. The data were obtained in a study of early T cells in non-severe SARS-CoV-2 infection. For the study at large: Sequencing used unsorted whole-blood bulk RNA, so chains lack pairing.

Study-wide findings and caveats: A preference for anti-spike CD8 responses marked VDJdb matching, which missed private and CD4 specificities.

The source was whole blood, collected at baseline. This sequence joins TRBV6-2 or TRBV6-3 and TRBJ2-7, with TRBD1 matching 9 bases. This receptor was obtained from an adult who was a healthcare worker with PCR-confirmed SARS-CoV-2 infection or an uninfected control (not recorded which). CDR3 DNA: TGTGCCAGCAGTCGGGGACAGGGACCGAACGAGCAGTACTTC. This encodes CASSRGQGPNEQYF.